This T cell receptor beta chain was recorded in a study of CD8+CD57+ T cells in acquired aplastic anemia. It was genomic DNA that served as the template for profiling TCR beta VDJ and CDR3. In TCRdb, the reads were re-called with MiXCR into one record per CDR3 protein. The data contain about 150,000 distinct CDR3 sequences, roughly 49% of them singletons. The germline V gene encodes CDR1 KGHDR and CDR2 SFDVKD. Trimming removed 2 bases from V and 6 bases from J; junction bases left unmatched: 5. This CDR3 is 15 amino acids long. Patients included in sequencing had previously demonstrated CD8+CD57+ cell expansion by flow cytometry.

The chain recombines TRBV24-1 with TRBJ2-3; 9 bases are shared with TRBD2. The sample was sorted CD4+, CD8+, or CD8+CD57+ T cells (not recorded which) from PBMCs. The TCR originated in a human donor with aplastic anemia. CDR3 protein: CATSDSSGEPDTQYF. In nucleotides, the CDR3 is TGTGCCACCAGTGATTCTAGCGGGGAACCGGATACGCAGTATTTT.